A single sample is the source of the 23 T cell receptor beta chains below, sequenced in a study of T cells in placental villitis. The immunoSEQ assay was v4. Profiled with immunoSEQ multiplex PCR; TCRdb holds only in-frame clones, not every one. The top ten clones hold approximately 19% of a sample with under 4,000 clones, 60% to 80% of them seen once. The specimen was placental tissue containing maternal and fetal cells. The receptor set was obtained from a human patient with infectious villitis; the placental T cells may come from both mother and fetus.

This rearrangement joins TRBV3-1 (or the pseudogene TRBV3-2) to TRBJ1-2, with 7 positions matching TRBD1. CDR1 is LGHDT, CDR2 YNNKEL, per germline (reference sequence). The CDR3 runs to 13 residues. V shed 4 bases and J 7 bases; nucleotides not matched to a gene: 6. Here the CDR3 DNA reads TGTGCCAGCAGCCCAAACAGGGGCGGTGGCTACACCTTC. This sequence encodes CASSPNRGGGYTF.

J is TRBJ1-1 and V is TRBV7-9; no clear D gene. The CDR3 extends over 14 amino acids. Germline-derived CDR1 and CDR2 are SEHNR and FQNEAQ (reference sequence). Trimming cost V 6 bases and J 1 base, with 12 bases left between them. The CDR3 DNA is TGTGCCAGCAGGCAACCTCACCCGAACACTGAAGCTTTCTTT. It encodes CASRQPHPNTEAFF. The complete variable domain, with remaining parts taken from reference TRBV7-9 and TRBJ1-1, reads DTGVSQNPRHKITKRGQNVTFRCDPISEHNRLYWYRQTLGQGPEFLTYFQNEAQLEKSRLLSDRFSAERPKGSFSTLEIQRTEQGDSAMYLCASRQPHPNTEAFFGQGTRLTVV.

The rearrangement joins TRBV7-3 to TRBJ2-3; D possibly corresponds to TRBD1 (6 bases). The CDR3 is 15 amino acids. V was cut by 1 base and J by 6 bases, with 14 bases left in between. CDR1 SGHTA and CDR2 FQGTGA come from the germline V gene. The CDR3 protein is CASSLRQGTKDTQYF. As DNA, the CDR3 is TGTGCCAGCAGCTTAAGGCAGGGGACAAAGGATACGCAGTATTTT. The variable domain in full, completed from reference TRBV7-3 and TRBJ2-3, reads GAGVSQTPSNKVTEKGKYVELRCDPISGHTALYWYRQSLGQGPEFLIYFQGTGAADDSGLPNDRFFAVRPEGSVSTLKIQRTERGDSAVYLCASSLRQGTKDTQYFGPGTRLTVL.

The chain couples TRBV7-2 to TRBJ2-1; 9 bases agree with TRBD2. The germline V gene has CDR1 SGHTA and CDR2 FQGNSA. There are 15 residues in the CDR3. The V and J ends lost 5 bases and 7 bases, in that order; junction bases with no gene match: 9. In nucleotides, the CDR3 is TGTGCCAGCAGCGAGCGGCTAGCGGGGTATAATGAGCAGTTCTTC. Its translation is CASSERLAGYNEQFF.

This chain uses TRBV18 with TRBJ2-1; D not resolved. This CDR3 comprises 12 residues. V lost 6 bases and J 0 bases, leaving 3 bases between the germline ends. Germline V lookup: CDR1 KGHSH, CDR2 LQKENI. CDR3 amino acids: CASSTSYNEQFF. The CDR3 DNA reads TGTGCCAGCTCTACCTCCTACAATGAGCAGTTCTTC.

V is TRBV30 and J is TRBJ2-6; D is ambiguous. The CDR3 sequence is 15 residues long. Trimming stripped 1 base from V and 1 base from J, with 8 bases between. CDR1 is GTSNPN and CDR2 is SVGIG in the germline V gene (reference sequence). Here the CDR3 DNA reads TGTGCCTGGAGTGATGGTGGATCTGGGGCCAACGTCCTGACTTTC. It specifies CAWSDGGSGANVLTF.

This chain joins TRBV25-1 and TRBJ1-6; D ambiguous. Trimming took 3 bases from V and 9 from J, leaving 9 bases between them. In germline, CDR1 is MGHDK, CDR2 SYGVNS. This CDR3 is 13 amino acids long. In DNA form, the CDR3 reads TGTGCCAGCAGTGACGGGAGGGTTTCACCCCTCCACTTT. It encodes CASSDGRVSPLHF.

This clone has just one count. The chain uses TRBV7-3 and TRBJ1-1; 8 nucleotides line up with TRBD1. Losses at the gene ends were 5 bases for V and 1 base for J; bases not matched to a gene: 6. The CDR3 runs 15 residues. Germline V gene sequence: CDR1 SGHTA, CDR2 FQGTGA. The CDR3 protein is CASSQDRARNTEAFF. The CDR3 coding sequence is TGTGCCAGCAGCCAGGACAGGGCTAGGAACACTGAAGCTTTCTTT. Full variable domain (missing parts from reference TRBV7-3 and TRBJ1-1): GAGVSQTPSNKVTEKGKYVELRCDPISGHTALYWYRQSLGQGPEFLIYFQGTGAADDSGLPNDRFFAVRPEGSVSTLKIQRTERGDSAVYLCASSQDRARNTEAFFGQGTRLTVV.

The chain couples TRBV12-3 or TRBV12-4 to TRBJ2-1, with D uncertain. V lost 7 bases and J 8 bases, leaving 15 bases between the germline ends. CDR3 length: 13 residues. In nucleotides, the CDR3 is TGTGCCAGCACTAGATCTGAATACGATGAGCAGTTCTTC. It encodes CASTRSEYDEQFF.

This chain joins TRBV12-3 or TRBV12-4 and TRBJ2-7; D is unclear. Trimming removed 3 bases at V and 5 bases at J, with 8 bases between. This CDR3 region has 12 residues. The DNA for the CDR3 is TGTGCCAGCAGTTTGTGGAGCAACGAGCAGTACTTC. This translates into CASSLWSNEQYF.

V gene TRBV30 combines with J gene TRBJ2-7, with D unclear. The CDR3 covers 13 residues. The V gene's germline CDR1 is GTSNPN and CDR2 SVGIG (reference sequence). The V end was cut by 5 bases, the J end by 0 bases, with 11 bases between. The CDR3 reads CAWDQGPSYEQYF. As DNA, the CDR3 is TGTGCCTGGGATCAAGGCCCCTCCTACGAGCAGTACTTC.

V gene TRBV4-1 combines with J gene TRBJ1-2, with 7 positions matching TRBD1. CDR3 length: 13 amino acids. With 2 bases clipped from V and 4 bases from J, the junction kept 1 base outside the gene matches. Germline V gene sequence: CDR1 MGHRA, CDR2 YSYEKL. The CDR3 bases are TGCGCCAGCAGCCAAAACAGGGGCTATGGCTACACCTTC. Translating it yields CASSQNRGYGYTF.

This clone was observed once. This CDR3 reads CASSLQPGQGAGEQFF. CDR3 nucleotide sequence: TGCGCCAGCAGCTTACAACCGGGGCAGGGGGCGGGGGAGCAGTTCTTC. This chain joins TRBV5-1 and TRBJ2-1; TRBD1 aligns across 8 bases. Germline CDR1 SGHRS, CDR2 YFSETQ. Trimming cost V 2 bases and J 10 bases; bases outside gene matches: 14. This CDR3 is 16 amino acids long.

The rearrangement joins TRBV9 to TRBJ2-7; 8 bases fit TRBD1. Germline CDR1 SGDLS, CDR2 YYNGEE. The CDR3 has 15 amino acids. Trimming took 7 bases from V and 4 from J; bases not matched to a gene: 13. CDR3 DNA sequence: TGTGCCAGCCACCCAGGGGGCCCAGGACCGTACGAGCAGTACTTC. Protein sequence: CASHPGGPGPYEQYF.

As regards this clone: This same CDR3 is encoded by further DNA sequences in the sample. The chain recombines TRBV7-2 with TRBJ2-5; a possible D gene is TRBD2 (6 bases). Germline-derived CDR1 and CDR2 are SGHTA and FQGNSA. CDR3 length: 13 residues. The ends were cut back, 3 bases at V and 5 bases at J, with 10 bases in the middle. CDR3: CASSFTGGETQYF. DNA of the CDR3: TGTGCCAGCAGCTTCACTGGGGGGGAGACCCAGTACTTC.

V usage is TRBV29-1 and J usage is TRBJ1-1; 9 bases match TRBD1. J lost 7 bases, V lost 3 bases, and 3 bases had no gene match. Per the germline V gene, CDR1 is SQVTM and CDR2 is ANQGSEA. There are 12 residues in the CDR3. The CDR3 loop is CSVDDRGDEAFF. For the CDR3, the DNA is TGCAGCGTTGATGACAGGGGGGATGAAGCTTTCTTT.

The chain combines TRBV6-1 with TRBJ1-2; D possibly corresponds to TRBD1 (5 bases). Between the trimmed V and J ends, which lost 2 bases and 2 bases, there was a span of 6 bases. Germline V gives CDR1 MNHNS, CDR2 SASEGT. The CDR3 contains 13 residues. CDR3 nucleotides: TGTGCCAGCAGTGAACGGGACAACTATGGCTACACCTTC. Protein sequence: CASSERDNYGYTF.

The J gene is TRBJ1-1, the V gene TRBV18; D remains ambiguous. Germline CDR1 is KGHSH and CDR2 is LQKENI. The CDR3 is 13 amino acids. V shed 1 base and J shed 1 base, with 4 bases lying between them. CDR3 bases: TGTGCCAGCTCACCACGACCGAACACTGAAGCTTTCTTT. Translation: CASSPRPNTEAFF.

The rearrangement joins TRBV19 to TRBJ2-3, with 9 nucleotides matching TRBD1. J was trimmed by 3 bases and V by 3 bases; bases with no gene match: 1. The germline CDR1 and CDR2 sequences are LNHDA and SQIVND (reference sequence). The CDR3 length is 14 residues. This CDR3 reads CASSIGQGTDTQYF. As DNA, the CDR3 is TGTGCCAGTAGTATTGGACAGGGGACAGATACGCAGTATTTT.

The rearrangement uses TRBV4-1 and TRBJ2-3; TRBD2 matches 11 bases. V was clipped by 4 bases and J by 4 bases; unmatched bases: 1. This CDR3 contains 14 residues. Germline V gives CDR1 MGHRA, CDR2 YSYEKL. The DNA of the CDR3 is TGCGCCAGCAGCCTAGCGGGGGGGCCAGATACGCAGTATTTT. This translates into CASSLAGGPDTQYF.

The table lists this clone with a few counts. V is TRBV5-5 and J is TRBJ2-1; D perhaps matches TRBD2 (7 bases). V was cut by 6 bases and J by 10 bases, with 20 bases left in between. This CDR3 has 14 amino acids. Germline V gene sequence: CDR1 SGHKS, CDR2 YYEKEE (reference sequence). The CDR3 DNA reads TGTGCCAGCACCCTTGGGGGGGGGCCAGGGGAGCAGTTCTTC. Its protein product is CASTLGGGPGEQFF. The full variable domain, its missing parts supplied by reference TRBV5-5 and TRBJ2-1, is DAGVTQSPTHLIKTRGQQVTLRCSPISGHKSVSWYQQVLGQGPQFIFQYYEKEERGRGNFPDRFSARQFPNYSSELNVNALLLGDSALYLCASTLGGGPGEQFFGPGTRLTVL.

The genes are TRBV6-6 and TRBJ1-1; D is uncertain. Germline V gene sequence: CDR1 MNHNY, CDR2 SVGAGI (reference sequence). The V end lost 4 bases, the J end lost 1 base, and 13 bases lay between the germline ends. The CDR3 consists of 15 residues. The CDR3 loop is CASSSPWAGNTEAFF. As DNA, the CDR3 is TGTGCCAGCAGTTCCCCCTGGGCGGGGAACACTGAAGCTTTCTTT.

The CDR3 coding sequence is TGTGCCAGCAGCTCGGGACAGGGAGCTTTCTTT. This translates into CASSSGQGAFF. V usage is TRBV7-2 and J usage is TRBJ1-1, with 9 bases fitting TRBD1. Germline CDR1 is SGHTA and CDR2 is FQGNSA. J gave up 10 bases and V 4 bases, and 1 base lay outside the gene matches. The CDR3 covers 11 residues.